The 20 T cell receptor beta chains reported below all come from one sample, sequenced in a study of blood T cells in healthy people across ages. Then a second PCR, running roughly 7 to 11 cycles, was carried out with a sample-barcoded 5' primer and a J-beta primer mix. From the 5' RACE reads, TCRdb called clonotypes with MiXCR, one entry per CDR3 protein. The table shows about 800,000 distinct CDR3 sequences, with approximately 25% occurring only once. The same data also went into a second study, on T cells of mothers and their children.

The sample comprised blood. Receptor source: a boy aged 5-17 years in good health.

A few counts support this clonotype. The CDR3 spells CASSYRRERYEQYF. The DNA for the CDR3 is TGTGCCAGCAGTTACCGGCGGGAGCGTTACGAGCAGTACTTC. V gene TRBV6-2 or TRBV6-3 combines with J gene TRBJ2-5; 7 bases are a match to TRBD2. The J call may be mistaken, given a closer DNA end match to TRBJ2-7. The CDR3 is 14 residues long. Germline V gene sequence: CDR1 MNHEY, CDR2 SVGEGT.

This clonotype occurred a few times. This chain joins TRBV20-1 and TRBJ2-7; D ambiguous. Looked up from germline, CDR1 is DFQATT and CDR2 is SNEGSKA (reference sequence). Trimming shortened V by 2 bases and J by 5 bases, and 16 bases separated the two germline ends. CDR3 length equals 14 residues. CDR3 loop: CSARTTPMNDEQYF. The CDR3 DNA follows: TGCAGTGCTAGAACGACTCCAATGAACGACGAGCAGTACTTC.

This clonotype turned up a few times. V usage is TRBV25-1 and J usage is TRBJ1-1; 9 bases match TRBD1. V lost 4 bases and J lost 8; bases outside the gene matches: 8. The CDR3 extends over 14 amino acids. Germline V gives CDR1 MGHDK, CDR2 SYGVNS. This CDR3 is CASSGDYRGLEAFF. CDR3 DNA sequence: TGTGCCAGCAGTGGAGACTACAGGGGGCTCGAAGCTTTCTTT.

The V call is TRBV20-1, the J call TRBJ2-4, with 9 bases lining up with TRBD2. CDR1 is DFQATT, CDR2 SNEGSKA, per germline (reference sequence). With 1 base clipped from V and 0 bases from J, the junction kept 10 bases outside the gene matches. The CDR3 has 18 residues. The CDR3 is CSARAGLASSLAKNIQYF. The CDR3 DNA is TGCAGTGCTAGAGCAGGACTAGCGTCCTCCTTAGCCAAAAACATTCAGTACTTC.

This clonotype was detected only a few times. The J gene is TRBJ2-6, the V gene TRBV7-9; tentatively, D is TRBD1 or TRBD2 (5 bases each). The CDR3 is 18 amino acids. CDR1 and CDR2 from the germline V gene are SEHNR and FQNEAQ (reference sequence). The germline V and J ends were trimmed by 4 bases and 0 bases, with 16 bases remaining between them. CDR3: CASSSRGDSNSGANVLTF. CDR3 DNA: TGTGCCAGCAGCTCGAGGGGAGACAGCAACTCTGGGGCCAACGTCCTGACTTTC.

The chain carries TRBV9 and TRBJ2-3, with 14 bases matching TRBD2. CDR1 is SGDLS, CDR2 YYNGEE, per germline. This CDR3 is 17 amino acids long. V shed 3 bases, J shed 2 bases, and the junction held 5 bases outside the gene matches. The CDR3 sequence: CASSAGTSGSNTDTQYF. CDR3 in DNA: TGTGCCAGCAGCGCCGGGACTAGCGGGAGTAACACAGATACGCAGTATTTT.

The rearrangement joins TRBV24-1 to TRBJ2-3, with TRBD2 identical over 8 bases. Germline CDR1 reads KGHDR; CDR2 reads SFDVKD. The CDR3 loop spans 15 amino acids. After removal of 1 base from V and 6 bases from J, the junction contained 5 bases not matched to a gene. The CDR3 region has the DNA TGTGCCACCAGTGATTTCGGACTAGCAGCCGATACGCAGTATTTT. Translating it yields CATSDFGLAADTQYF.

The table lists this clonotype with a count of one. The chain recombines TRBV9 with TRBJ1-2; D unclear. Trimming removed 4 bases at V and 0 bases at J, with 13 bases between. The CDR3 covers 15 residues. CDR1 and CDR2 from the germline V gene are SGDLS and YYNGEE. The chain's CDR3 is CASSLGYAANYGYTF. DNA of the CDR3: TGTGCCAGCAGCCTTGGTTACGCCGCTAACTATGGCTACACCTTC.

This sequence joins TRBV5-5 and TRBJ1-4; 7 bases are shared with TRBD1. Trimming removed 1 base from V and 5 bases from J; junction bases left unmatched: 14. The CDR3 is 18 residues long. CDR1 is SGHKS and CDR2 is YYEKEE in the germline V gene (reference sequence). The CDR3 loop reads CASSLSIQGPRRNEKLFF. CDR3 sequence (DNA): TGTGCCAGCAGCTTGAGTATACAGGGGCCTCGTAGGAATGAAAAACTGTTTTTT. The whole variable domain, filled in from reference TRBV5-5 and TRBJ1-4, reads DAGVTQSPTHLIKTRGQQVTLRCSPISGHKSVSWYQQVLGQGPQFIFQYYEKEERGRGNFPDRFSARQFPNYSSELNVNALLLGDSALYLCASSLSIQGPRRNEKLFFGSGTQLSVL.

The genes are TRBV20-1 and TRBJ2-3, with 7 bases fitting TRBD1. The V segment lost 5 bases and the J segment 0 bases; nucleotides outside the gene matches: 14. This CDR3 contains 17 residues. CDR1 DFQATT and CDR2 SNEGSKA come from the germline V gene (reference sequence). In DNA form, the CDR3 reads TGCAGTGCTGCTGATTGGGACAGTCCCACTAGCACAGATACGCAGTATTTT. Residues: CSAADWDSPTSTDTQYF.

This clonotype came up a few times. The DNA of the CDR3 is TGTGCCAGCAGTGCCCCCCCCGCAGATACGCAGTATTTT. The encoded protein is CASSAPPADTQYF. The chain is built from TRBV28 and TRBJ2-3; D not certain. The length of the CDR3 is 13 residues. The germline V gene encodes CDR1 MDHEN and CDR2 SYDVKM. Trimming removed 5 bases from V and 4 bases from J, with 10 bases in between. Looking up the rest from reference TRBV28 and TRBJ2-3 gives the full variable domain: DVKVTQSSRYLVKRTGEKVFLECVQDMDHENMFWYRQDPGLGLRLIYFSYDVKMKEKGDIPEGYSVSREKKERFSLILESASTNQTSMYLCASSAPPADTQYFGPGTRLTVL.

A word on this clonotype: This may arise from a read error, as a much more abundant clone is one base away. The chain carries TRBV28 and TRBJ2-2; 9 bases are shared with TRBD2. This CDR3 region has 19 residues. Germline loops: CDR1 MDHEN, CDR2 SYDVKM. CDR3 protein: CASSLYLSPAGGQTGEPFF. CDR3 DNA: TGTGCCAGCAGTTTGTACCTTTCCCCAGCGGGGGGACAAACCGGGGAGCCGTTTTTT.

This clonotype was counted a few times. The gene calls are TRBV7-2 and TRBJ1-2, with TRBD1 matching 9 bases. Germline loops: CDR1 SGHTA, CDR2 FQGNSA. With V trimmed by 4 bases and J by 6 bases, 12 bases remained unmatched. CDR3 size: 16 residues. The chain's CDR3 is CASSSTRTGVGDGYTF. The CDR3 nucleotides read TGTGCCAGCAGCTCCACTCGGACAGGGGTTGGGGATGGCTACACCTTC.

This clonotype was detected ten times or more. CDR3 in DNA: TGTGCCACCAGCAGAGATTTTAGCGGGTCCTACGAGCAGTACTTC. Translation: CATSRDFSGSYEQYF. This chain links TRBV15 with TRBJ2-7, with TRBD2 matching 7 bases. Germline V gives CDR1 LNHNV, CDR2 YYDKDF (reference sequence). Trimming removed 0 bases from V and 1 base from J; junction bases left unmatched: 3. The CDR3 contains 15 residues.

This clonotype has more than one count but fewer than ten. The V and J genes are TRBV6-2 or TRBV6-3 and TRBJ1-1; 9 nucleotides agree with TRBD1. V lost 4 bases to trimming and J lost 1 base; unmatched junction nucleotides: 7. The CDR3 extends over 16 amino acids. Germline V gene data show CDR1 as MNHEY and CDR2 as SVGEGT. This CDR3 reads CASSSHPDRGNTEAFF. The CDR3, as DNA: TGTGCCAGCAGTTCCCACCCGGACAGGGGGAACACTGAAGCTTTCTTT.

In this sample, this clonotype turned up a few times. The CDR3 DNA sequence: TGTGCCAGCAGCTTTGTAGCGGGGGCTAGCACAGATACGCAGTATTTT. The encoded protein is CASSFVAGASTDTQYF. The chain is built from TRBV7-2 and TRBJ2-3; 9 bases match TRBD2. This CDR3 is built from 16 residues. Germline CDR1 and CDR2: SGHTA and FQGNSA. The V gene end was trimmed by 3 bases and the J gene end by 0 bases; junction bases not matched to a gene: 4.

A single count supports this clonotype. The V gene is TRBV10-3, the J gene TRBJ1-1; unclear D gene. The V end was cut by 3 bases, the J end by 5 bases, with 10 bases between. The CDR3 is made up of 13 amino acids. Germline V gene sequence: CDR1 ENHRY, CDR2 SYGVKD. CDR3 loop: CAISESAVTEAFF. CDR3 nucleotides: TGTGCCATCAGTGAATCAGCGGTGACTGAAGCTTTCTTT.

This clonotype was counted a few times. The chain employs TRBV28 and TRBJ1-2, with 8 bases that match TRBD1. Germline-derived CDR1 and CDR2 are MDHEN and SYDVKM. The J segment lost 4 bases and the V segment lost 5 bases, leaving 6 bases of the junction unmatched. This CDR3 is 14 amino acids long. The CDR3 loop reads CASSPGTGFYGYTF. CDR3 DNA sequence: TGTGCCAGCAGTCCCGGGACAGGATTCTATGGCTACACCTTC.

The rearrangement links TRBV19 to TRBJ2-4, with TRBD2 matching over 7 bases. Germline V gene sequence: CDR1 LNHDA, CDR2 SQIVND (reference sequence). V lost 5 bases to trimming and J lost 2 bases; unmatched junction nucleotides: 9. The CDR3 sequence is 16 residues long. CDR3 DNA: TGTGCCAGTAGTCTGACGGGGGGAGGCTCCAAAAACATTCAGTACTTC. Protein product: CASSLTGGGSKNIQYF.

This clonotype was counted many times. This chain connects TRBV28 to TRBJ2-5, with D unclear. The ends were cut back, 6 bases at V and 5 bases at J, with 10 bases in the middle. This CDR3 has 12 residues. Per germline, CDR1 MDHEN and CDR2 SYDVKM. CDR3: CASSRLQETQYF. DNA of the CDR3: TGTGCCAGCAGCCGCTTACAGGAGACCCAGTACTTC.